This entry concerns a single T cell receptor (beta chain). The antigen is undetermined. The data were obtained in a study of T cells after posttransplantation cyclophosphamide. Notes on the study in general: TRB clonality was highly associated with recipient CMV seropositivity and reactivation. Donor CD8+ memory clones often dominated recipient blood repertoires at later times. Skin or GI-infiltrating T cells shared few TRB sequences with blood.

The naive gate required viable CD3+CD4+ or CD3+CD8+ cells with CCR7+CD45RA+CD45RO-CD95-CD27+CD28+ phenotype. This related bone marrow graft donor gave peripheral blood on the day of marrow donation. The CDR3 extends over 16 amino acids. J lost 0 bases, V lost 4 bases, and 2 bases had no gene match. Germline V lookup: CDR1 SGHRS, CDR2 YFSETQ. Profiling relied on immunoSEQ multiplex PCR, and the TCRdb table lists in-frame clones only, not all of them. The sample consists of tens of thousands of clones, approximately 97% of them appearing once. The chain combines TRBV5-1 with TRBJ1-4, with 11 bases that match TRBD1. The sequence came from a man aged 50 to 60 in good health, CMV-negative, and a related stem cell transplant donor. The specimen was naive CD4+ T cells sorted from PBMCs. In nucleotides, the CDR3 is TGCGCCAGCAGCCTGGGACAGGGGGCAACTAATGAAAAACTGTTTTTT. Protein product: CASSLGQGATNEKLFF.